In its sample, the clone carrying this TCR beta chain was seen many times. Its antigen is not known. Exclusion applied to patients with other autoimmune diseases, uncontrolled infections, pregnancy or lactation. The study amplified TCR beta CDR3 regions using RNA transcripts. Second-round multiplex PCR followed a first-round RT-PCR using HTBI primers. TCRdb passed the multiplex PCR reads through MiXCR, listing each CDR3 protein once. The sample shows 650,000 to 900,000 distinct CDR3 sequences, roughly 40% of them seen only once. This sample stems from a study of Graves' ophthalmopathy and Graves' hyperthyroidism. The overall study: The collection of peripheral blood took place at initial diagnosis, before any treatment. Study-wide findings and caveats: At less than 71% sensitivity and 72.22% specificity, the model predicted progression of the ophthalmopathy. From stable hyperthyroidism, ophthalmopathy was separated by a 13-signature model with just under 90% sensitivity and 75% to 84% specificity.

Germline CDR1 and CDR2: SQVTM and ANQGSEA. The V gene lost 4 bases and the J gene lost 5 bases, with 14 bases spanning the gap. The CDR3 length is 13 residues. The TCR sequence derives from an adult man with Graves' ophthalmopathy. J is TRBJ2-5 and V is TRBV29-1; TRBD1 is a possible D gene (6 bases). The material sequenced was peripheral blood. CDR3 sequence reads: CSVGAGVKETQYF. CDR3 sequence (DNA): TGCAGCGTTGGGGCAGGGGTTAAGGAGACCCAGTACTTC. Looking up the rest from reference TRBV29-1 and TRBJ2-5 gives the full variable domain: SAVISQKPSRDICQRGTSLTIQCQVDSQVTMMFWYRQQPGQSLTLIATANQGSEATYESGFVIDKFPISRPNLTFSTLTVSNMSPEDSSIYLCSVGAGVKETQYFGPGTRLLVL.